The clone carrying this T cell receptor (beta chain) was detected ten times or more. The sample originates from a study of human T cells and chemical hapten exposure. Study-level background: Patch tests applied 0.01% DPC to the upper back and were scored after 6 days. Minor pooled library volume differences mainly drove per-sample TCR yield variation.

Germline-derived CDR1 and CDR2 are SNHLY and FYNNEI. V was cut by 5 bases and J by 6 bases, with 14 bases left in between. The CDR3 has 14 residues. Via MiXCR, TCRdb re-called the RACE reads, giving one row per CDR3 protein. The repertoire holds under 450,000 distinct CDR3 sequences, with about 4.8% as singletons. Time point meaning: patch test 1, 2 weeks after DPC sensitization. As for treatment: therapeutic diphenylcyclopropenone sensitization with weekly scalp DPC. Here the sequenced sample was whole blood, taken in connection with sensitization to the hapten diphenylcyclopropenone (DPC). This TCR derives from a woman aged 45 to 65 with alopecia areata. Some clones in this sample may be carry-over from other donors' samples. The chain employs TRBV2 and TRBJ2-1, with D perhaps matching TRBD1 (5 bases). CDR3 residues: CASSLLQAGNEQFF. CDR3 DNA sequence: TGTGCCAGCAGTCTCTTACAGGCCGGCAATGAGCAGTTCTTC. Variable domain in full (rest from reference TRBV2 and TRBJ2-1): EPEVTQTPSHQVTQMGQEVILRCVPISNHLYFYWYRQILGQKVEFLVSFYNNEISEKSEIFDDQFSVERPDGSNFTLKIRSTKLEDSAMYFCASSLLQAGNEQFFGPGTRLTVL.